One sample yielded the 18 T cell receptor beta chains listed below, sequenced in a study of cytomegalovirus exposure and HLA in healthy donors. Primers: 60 Vbeta forward and 13 Jbeta reverse. The method was immunoSEQ multiplex PCR; TCRdb's version includes in-frame clones alone and lacks a portion of them. The sample yields roughly 230,000 clones, 80% to 95% seen once. Specimen: PBMCs. All receptors derive from a girl aged 2 to 10 in good health and CMV-seronegative.

This chain joins TRBV4-1 and TRBJ1-2; D perhaps matches TRBD1 (6 bases). CDR3 length equals 14 residues. V lost 2 bases, J lost 5 bases, and 12 bases lay in between. Looked up from germline, CDR1 is MGHRA and CDR2 is YSYEKL. CDR3 coding DNA: TGCGCCAGCAGCCAAATAGGACAGCAGTATGGCTACACCTTC. Translated, it gives CASSQIGQQYGYTF.

V gene TRBV5-1 combines with J gene TRBJ2-1; 8 bases line up with TRBD1. The germline gives CDR1 SGHRS, CDR2 YFSETQ. The J segment lost 2 bases and the V segment lost 1 base, leaving 5 bases of the junction unmatched. The CDR3 consists of 16 residues. As DNA, the CDR3 is TGCGCCAGCAGCTTGTGGGCAGGGGGCACCTACAATGAGCAGTTCTTC. This sequence encodes CASSLWAGGTYNEQFF.

The chain joins TRBV2 to TRBJ2-5; 9 nucleotides match TRBD1. The J call is doubtful: the DNA matches TRBJ2-7 better. This CDR3 contains 13 residues. CDR1 is SNHLY, CDR2 FYNNEI, per germline. In DNA form, the CDR3 reads TGTGCCAGCACGACAGGGGGGGACTACGAGCAGTACTTC. This codes for CASTTGGDYEQYF.

This clone has only a few counts. V gene TRBV27 combines with J gene TRBJ1-2; 7 bases map to TRBD1. The trim removed 2 bases at V and 1 base at J, leaving 7 bases unmatched. The germline gives CDR1 MNHEY, CDR2 SMNVEV (reference sequence). The CDR3 loop spans 16 amino acids. CDR3 nucleotide sequence: TGTGCCAGCAGTTTAATCTCCCAGGGGGTTAACTATGGCTACACCTTC. Translated, it gives CASSLISQGVNYGYTF.

V and J are TRBV6-4 and TRBJ1-2; D possibly corresponds to TRBD1 (6 bases). The CDR3 consists of 14 residues. The germline V gene has CDR1 MRHNA and CDR2 SNTAGT. V lost 2 bases and J lost 1, with 8 bases in between. The CDR3 nucleotides are TGTGCCAGCAGTGACACGGACAGTAACTATGGCTACACCTTC. Protein product: CASSDTDSNYGYTF.

The V and J genes are TRBV5-1 and TRBJ2-2; possible D gene TRBD2, 5 bases. CDR1 and CDR2 (germline): SGHRS, YFSETQ. V lost 5 bases and J 2 bases, leaving 13 bases between the germline ends. The CDR3 covers 15 residues. CDR3 nucleotide sequence: TGCGCCAGCAGTTCCCTCGGAGGTAACACCGGGGAGCTGTTTTTT. The encoded protein is CASSSLGGNTGELFF.

The chain employs TRBV28 and TRBJ2-2, with D possibly matching TRBD1 (5 bases). V gave up 9 bases and J gave up 1 base, with 15 bases separating them. CDR3 length: 15 amino acids. Looked up from germline, CDR1 is MDHEN and CDR2 is SYDVKM. CDR3 nucleotide sequence: TGTGCCAGTTCCCACTTACAGGAGAACACCGGGGAGCTGTTTTTT. This translates into CASSHLQENTGELFF.

J is TRBJ2-5 and V is TRBV5-1; TRBD2 matches at 9 bases. Germline V gene data show CDR1 as SGHRS and CDR2 as YFSETQ. This CDR3 is built from 15 residues. V was pared by 2 bases and J by 2 bases, with 4 bases of the junction left unmatched. CDR3 residues: CASSFSGLAQETQYF. Here the CDR3 DNA reads TGCGCCAGCAGCTTCTCTGGACTAGCGCAAGAGACCCAGTACTTC.

The rearrangement uses TRBV7-9 and TRBJ2-6; no firm D call. Germline assignment: CDR1 SEHNR and CDR2 FQNEAQ (reference sequence). V was shortened by 5 bases and J by 0 bases, with 11 bases between the two germline ends. This CDR3 has 16 residues. CDR3 nucleotide sequence: TGTGCCAGCAGCCCCGGTACGATCTCTGGGGCCAACGTCCTGACTTTC. Translated: CASSPGTISGANVLTF. The full variable domain, rest sourced from reference TRBV7-9 and TRBJ2-6, is DTGVSQNPRHKITKRGQNVTFRCDPISEHNRLYWYRQTLGQGPEFLTYFQNEAQLEKSRLLSDRFSAERPKGSFSTLEIQRTEQGDSAMYLCASSPGTISGANVLTFGAGSRLTVL.

This chain joins TRBV5-4 and TRBJ1-2; tentatively, D is TRBD1 (6 bases). There are 15 residues in the CDR3. The germline V and J ends were trimmed by 4 bases and 7 bases, with 20 bases remaining between them. Per the germline V gene, CDR1 is SGHNT and CDR2 is YYREEE (reference sequence). The CDR3 loop reads CASSPPDRRGGGYTF. DNA for the CDR3: TGTGCCAGCAGCCCCCCTGACAGGCGAGGAGGTGGCTACACCTTC.

The V call is TRBV23-1, the J call TRBJ1-5; tentative D call: TRBD1 (6 bases). TRBV23-1 is an open reading frame whose function is uncertain. The CDR3 runs 14 residues. The germline V and J ends were trimmed by 4 bases and 4 bases, with 11 bases remaining between them. CDR3: CASSRGQTNQPQHF. DNA for the CDR3: TGCGCCAGCAGTCGAGGACAGACTAATCAGCCCCAGCATTTT.

The chain has TRBV4-1 and TRBJ2-3; 10 bases match TRBD2. The CDR3 is 17 amino acids. Germline values: CDR1 MGHRA, CDR2 YSYEKL. V dropped 1 base and J dropped 5; count of bases not matched to a gene: 9. CDR3 residues: CASSQVGASGRVDTQYF. The CDR3 DNA is TGCGCCAGCAGCCAAGTAGGAGCTAGCGGGAGAGTAGATACGCAGTATTTT.

This clone was counted a single time. V is TRBV28 and J is TRBJ1-6, with D perhaps TRBD1 (6 bases). The germline gives CDR1 MDHEN, CDR2 SYDVKM. V was cut by 2 bases and J by 7 bases, with 12 bases left in between. The CDR3 is 15 residues long. This CDR3 is CASSLGQPRNSPLHF. The DNA for the CDR3 is TGTGCCAGCAGTTTAGGACAGCCGAGAAATTCACCCCTCCACTTT.

With regard to this clone: The same CDR3 is also encoded by other DNA sequences in this sample. The chain recombines TRBV20-1 with TRBJ1-1, with D unclear. There are 11 residues in the CDR3. Germline assignment: CDR1 DFQATT and CDR2 SNEGSKA (reference sequence). The V gene lost 4 bases and the J gene lost 5 bases, with 8 bases spanning the gap. For the CDR3, the DNA is TGCAGTGCTACAAGAGGTACTGAAGCTTTCTTT. This encodes CSATRGTEAFF.

This clone showed up just a few times. This chain uses TRBV9 with TRBJ2-5, with D perhaps TRBD2 (7 bases). The J call could be wrong; TRBJ2-7 is a better fit for the DNA end. The CDR3 consists of 16 residues. Germline V lookup: CDR1 SGDLS, CDR2 YYNGEE. The CDR3: CASSVWGRGASDEQYF. The CDR3 coding sequence is TGTGCCAGCAGCGTATGGGGCCGGGGGGCCAGCGACGAGCAGTACTTC.

This clone was observed once. This chain joins TRBV5-6 and TRBJ2-7; TRBD2 aligns across 11 bases. The ends lost 3 bases at V and 1 base at J; junction bases unmatched: 3. The CDR3 loop spans 15 amino acids. Germline V gene data show CDR1 as SGHDT and CDR2 as YYEEEE. CDR3 in amino acids: CASSYGTSGSYEQYF. CDR3 bases: TGTGCCAGCAGCTACGGGACTAGCGGTTCCTACGAGCAGTACTTC.

The chain recombines TRBV11-2 with TRBJ2-3, with D possibly being TRBD2 (6 bases). CDR1 SGHAT and CDR2 FQNNGV come from the germline V gene. The V gene lost 4 bases and the J gene lost 1 base, with 15 bases spanning the gap. The CDR3 runs 16 residues. The DNA of the CDR3 is TGTGCCAGCAGCTCCTGGCGGGATGAAGGCACAGATACGCAGTATTTT. It encodes CASSSWRDEGTDTQYF.

The rearrangement links TRBV30 to TRBJ2-3; D is perhaps TRBD2 (6 bases). CDR3 size: 15 residues. Germline CDR1 and CDR2: GTSNPN and SVGIG (reference sequence). Trimming took off 5 bases at V and 4 bases at J, with 19 bases between the two ends. The CDR3 is CAWLGGLTSPDTQYF. CDR3 DNA sequence: TGTGCCTGGCTCGGGGGTCTAACGTCCCCAGATACGCAGTATTTT.